These 4 T cell receptor beta chains were all obtained from the same sample, sequenced in a study of blood T cell repertoires in COVID-19. Some clones are missing from TCRdb's copy, which holds only in-frame ones; the method was immunoSEQ multiplex PCR. Here the sample spans over 200,000 clones, just under 90% being singletons. Sequencing was performed on peripheral blood. Receptor source: a man aged 55 to 70 who had recovered from COVID-19.

The chain uses TRBV10-2 and TRBJ2-5; D is possibly TRBD2 (5 bases). Germline loops: CDR1 WSHSY, CDR2 SAAADI. The length of the CDR3 is 13 residues. V was pared by 7 bases and J by 1 base, with 10 bases between. In DNA form, the CDR3 reads TGCGCCAGCACATCGGCGGGCCAAGAGACCCAGTACTTC. It specifies CASTSAGQETQYF.

The rearrangement uses TRBV7-3 and TRBJ2-2, with D possibly TRBD1 on 6 matching bases. The V gene lost 5 bases and the J gene lost 0 bases, with 16 bases spanning the gap. This CDR3 comprises 17 residues. Germline V gene data show CDR1 as SGHTA and CDR2 as FQGTGA. As DNA, the CDR3 is TGTGCCAGCAGCCCCTCCTCGGGACAATCGAACACCGGGGAGCTGTTTTTT. Protein: CASSPSSGQSNTGELFF.

The chain combines TRBV2 with TRBJ1-4; TRBD1 might be the D (5 bases). The ends were cut back, 2 bases at V and 6 bases at J, with 10 bases in the middle. CDR3 length: 14 residues. Germline CDR1 and CDR2: SNHLY and FYNNEI. Here the CDR3 DNA reads TGTGCCAGCAGTGAACAGGGTCACCATGAAAAACTGTTTTTT. Translating it yields CASSEQGHHEKLFF.

This rearrangement joins TRBV2 to TRBJ1-6, with TRBD1 identical over 11 bases. This CDR3 is 15 amino acids long. Germline-derived CDR1 and CDR2 are SNHLY and FYNNEI. V was pared by 4 bases and J by 9 bases, with 5 bases of the junction left unmatched. The CDR3 loop is CASSAGQGAASPLHF. The CDR3 DNA sequence: TGTGCCAGCAGTGCAGGACAGGGGGCGGCTTCACCCCTCCACTTT.